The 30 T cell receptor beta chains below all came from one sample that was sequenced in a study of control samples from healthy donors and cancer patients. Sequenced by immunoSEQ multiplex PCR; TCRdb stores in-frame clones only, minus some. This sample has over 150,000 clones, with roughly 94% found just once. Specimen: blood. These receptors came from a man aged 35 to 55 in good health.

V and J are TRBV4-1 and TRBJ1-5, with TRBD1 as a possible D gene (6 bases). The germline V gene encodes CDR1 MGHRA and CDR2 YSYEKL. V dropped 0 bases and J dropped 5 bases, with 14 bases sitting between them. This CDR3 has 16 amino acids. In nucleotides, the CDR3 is TGCGCCAGCAGCCAAGAGGCGGACAGCGAATATCAGCCCCAGCATTTT. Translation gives CASSQEADSEYQPQHF.

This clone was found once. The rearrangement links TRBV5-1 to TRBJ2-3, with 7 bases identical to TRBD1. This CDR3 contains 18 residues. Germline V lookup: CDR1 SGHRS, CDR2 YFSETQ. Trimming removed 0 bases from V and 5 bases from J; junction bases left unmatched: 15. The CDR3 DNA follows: TGCGCCAGCAGCTTGGGAGGAGGTAGAGGGGGCTCGGGAGATACGCAGTATTTT. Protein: CASSLGGGRGGSGDTQYF.

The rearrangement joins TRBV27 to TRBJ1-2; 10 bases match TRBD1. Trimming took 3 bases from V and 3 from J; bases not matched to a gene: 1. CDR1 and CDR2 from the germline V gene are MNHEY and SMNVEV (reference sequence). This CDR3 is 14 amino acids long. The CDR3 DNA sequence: TGTGCCAGCAGTTTGGGACAGGGGTACTATGGCTACACCTTC. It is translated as CASSLGQGYYGYTF.

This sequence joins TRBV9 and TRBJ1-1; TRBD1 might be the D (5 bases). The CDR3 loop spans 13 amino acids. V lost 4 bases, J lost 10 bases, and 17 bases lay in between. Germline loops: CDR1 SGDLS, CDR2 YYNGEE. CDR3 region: CASSPGEGMGAFF. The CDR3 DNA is TGTGCCAGCAGCCCGGGGGAGGGAATGGGAGCTTTCTTT.

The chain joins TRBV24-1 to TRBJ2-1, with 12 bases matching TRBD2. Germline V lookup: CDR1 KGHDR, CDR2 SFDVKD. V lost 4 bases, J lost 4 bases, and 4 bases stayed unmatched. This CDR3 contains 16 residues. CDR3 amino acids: CATSEASGGAYNEQFF. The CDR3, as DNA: TGTGCCACCAGTGAGGCTAGCGGGGGGGCTTACAATGAGCAGTTCTTC.

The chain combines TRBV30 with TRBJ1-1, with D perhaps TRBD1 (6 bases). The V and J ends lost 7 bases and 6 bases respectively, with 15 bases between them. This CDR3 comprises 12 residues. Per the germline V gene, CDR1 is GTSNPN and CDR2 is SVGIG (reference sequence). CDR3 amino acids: CASKGGAAEAFF. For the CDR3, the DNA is TGTGCCTCAAAGGGGGGGGCCGCTGAAGCTTTCTTT.

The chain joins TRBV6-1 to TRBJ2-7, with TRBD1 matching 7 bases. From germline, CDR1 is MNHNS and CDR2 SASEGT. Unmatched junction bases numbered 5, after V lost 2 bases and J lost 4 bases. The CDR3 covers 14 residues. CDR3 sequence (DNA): TGTGCCAGCAGTGAAAGGGGGACAGCGTACGAGCAGTACTTC. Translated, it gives CASSERGTAYEQYF.

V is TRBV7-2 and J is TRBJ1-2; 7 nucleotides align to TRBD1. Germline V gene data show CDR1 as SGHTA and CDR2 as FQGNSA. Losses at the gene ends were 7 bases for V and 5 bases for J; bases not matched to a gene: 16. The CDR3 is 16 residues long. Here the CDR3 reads CASTPTQGGSTYGYTF. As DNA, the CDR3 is TGTGCCAGCACCCCCACGCAGGGGGGGTCGACTTATGGCTACACCTTC.

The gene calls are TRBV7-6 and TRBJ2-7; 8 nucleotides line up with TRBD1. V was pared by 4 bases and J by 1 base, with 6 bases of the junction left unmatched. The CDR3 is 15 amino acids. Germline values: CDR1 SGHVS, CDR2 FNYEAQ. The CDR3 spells CASSSGQGISYEQYF. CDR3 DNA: TGTGCCAGCAGCTCCGGACAGGGAATATCCTACGAGCAGTACTTC.

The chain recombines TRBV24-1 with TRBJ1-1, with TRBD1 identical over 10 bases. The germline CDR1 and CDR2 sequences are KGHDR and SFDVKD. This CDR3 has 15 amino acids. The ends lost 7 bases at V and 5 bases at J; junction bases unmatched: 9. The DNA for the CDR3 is TGTGCCACCAGAGACGGGACAGGGGAGGGGACTGAAGCTTTCTTT. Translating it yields CATRDGTGEGTEAFF.

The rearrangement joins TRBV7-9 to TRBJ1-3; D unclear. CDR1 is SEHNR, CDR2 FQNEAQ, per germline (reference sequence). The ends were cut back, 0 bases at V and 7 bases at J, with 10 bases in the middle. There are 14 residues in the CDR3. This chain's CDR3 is CASSLALGGNTIYF. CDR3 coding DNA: TGTGCCAGCAGCTTAGCCCTAGGCGGGAACACCATATATTTT.

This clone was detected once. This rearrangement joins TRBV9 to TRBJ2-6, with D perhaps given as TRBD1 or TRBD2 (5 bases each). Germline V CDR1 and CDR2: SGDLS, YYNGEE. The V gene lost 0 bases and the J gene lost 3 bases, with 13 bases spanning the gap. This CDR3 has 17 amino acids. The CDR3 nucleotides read TGTGCCAGCAGCGTAGTAACCGGGGCAGGTGGGGCCAACGTCCTGACTTTC. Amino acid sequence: CASSVVTGAGGANVLTF.

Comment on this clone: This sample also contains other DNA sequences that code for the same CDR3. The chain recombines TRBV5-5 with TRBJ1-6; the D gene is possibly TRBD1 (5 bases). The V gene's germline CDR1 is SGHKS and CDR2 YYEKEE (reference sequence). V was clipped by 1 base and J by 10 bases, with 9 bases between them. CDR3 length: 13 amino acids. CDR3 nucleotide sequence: TGTGCCAGCAGCTTGAGTGGGGACTCACCCCTCCACTTT. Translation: CASSLSGDSPLHF.

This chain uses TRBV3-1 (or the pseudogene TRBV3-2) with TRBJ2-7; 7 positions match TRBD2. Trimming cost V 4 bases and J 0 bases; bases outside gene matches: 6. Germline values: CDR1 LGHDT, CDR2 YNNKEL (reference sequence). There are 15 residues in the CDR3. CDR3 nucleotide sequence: TGTGCCAGCAGCCCTAGCGGAACTAGCTCCTACGAGCAGTACTTC. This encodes CASSPSGTSSYEQYF.

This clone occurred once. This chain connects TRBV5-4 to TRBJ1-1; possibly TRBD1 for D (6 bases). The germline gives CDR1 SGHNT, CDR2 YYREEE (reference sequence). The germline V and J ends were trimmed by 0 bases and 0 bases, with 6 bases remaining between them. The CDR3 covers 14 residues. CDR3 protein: CASSLGGLNTEAFF. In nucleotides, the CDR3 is TGTGCCAGCAGCTTGGGGGGGCTGAACACTGAAGCTTTCTTT.

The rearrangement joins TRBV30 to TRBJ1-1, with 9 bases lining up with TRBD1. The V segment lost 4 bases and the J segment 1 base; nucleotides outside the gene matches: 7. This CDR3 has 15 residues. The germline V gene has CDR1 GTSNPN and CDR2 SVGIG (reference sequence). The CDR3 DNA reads TGTGCCTGGAACAGGGGGCAATCGGGGAACACTGAAGCTTTCTTT. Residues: CAWNRGQSGNTEAFF.

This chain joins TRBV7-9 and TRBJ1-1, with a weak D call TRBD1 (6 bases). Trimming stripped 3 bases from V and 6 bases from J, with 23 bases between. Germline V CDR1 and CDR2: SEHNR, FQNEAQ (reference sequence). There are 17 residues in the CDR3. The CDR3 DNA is TGTGCCAGCAGCTTGACCGGGACACCATCGGGGGTGCCTGAAGCTTTCTTT. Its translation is CASSLTGTPSGVPEAFF.

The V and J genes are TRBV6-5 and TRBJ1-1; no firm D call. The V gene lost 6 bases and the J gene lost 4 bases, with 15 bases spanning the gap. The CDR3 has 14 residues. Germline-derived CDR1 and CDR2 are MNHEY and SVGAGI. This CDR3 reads CASSPPGVSTEAFF. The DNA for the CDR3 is TGTGCCAGCAGCCCCCCCGGGGTGAGCACTGAAGCTTTCTTT.

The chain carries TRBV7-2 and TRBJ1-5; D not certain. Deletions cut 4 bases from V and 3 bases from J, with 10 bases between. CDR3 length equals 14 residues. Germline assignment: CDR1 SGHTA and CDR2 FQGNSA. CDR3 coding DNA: TGTGCCAGCAGCTCAGGCGACACCAATCAGCCCCAGCATTTT. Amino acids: CASSSGDTNQPQHF.

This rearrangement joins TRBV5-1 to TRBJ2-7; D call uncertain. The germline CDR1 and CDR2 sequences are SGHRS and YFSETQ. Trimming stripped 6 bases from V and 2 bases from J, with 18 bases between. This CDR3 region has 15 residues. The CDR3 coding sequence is TGCGCCAGCAAACCGTCTCCGGGTAATACCTACGAGCAGTACTTC. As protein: CASKPSPGNTYEQYF.

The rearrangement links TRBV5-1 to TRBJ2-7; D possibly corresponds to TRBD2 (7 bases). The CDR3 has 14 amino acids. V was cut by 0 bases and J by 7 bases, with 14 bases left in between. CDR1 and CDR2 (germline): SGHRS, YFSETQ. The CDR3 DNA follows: TGCGCCAGCAGCTTGGGGGGGGGCTTAGGAGAGCAGTACTTC. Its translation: CASSLGGGLGEQYF.

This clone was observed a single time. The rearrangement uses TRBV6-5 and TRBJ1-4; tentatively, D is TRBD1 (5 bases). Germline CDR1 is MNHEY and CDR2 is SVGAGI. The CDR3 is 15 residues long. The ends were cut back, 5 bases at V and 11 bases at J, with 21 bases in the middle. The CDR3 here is CASSTLGTARGKLFF. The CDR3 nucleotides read TGTGCCAGCAGTACGCTTGGGACGGCCCGGGGGAAACTGTTTTTT.

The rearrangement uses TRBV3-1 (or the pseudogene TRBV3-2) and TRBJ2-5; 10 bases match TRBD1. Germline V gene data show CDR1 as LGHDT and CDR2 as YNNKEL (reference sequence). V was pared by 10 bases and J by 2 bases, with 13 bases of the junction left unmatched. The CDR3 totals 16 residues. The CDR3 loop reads CATARGTGARQETQYF. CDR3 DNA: TGTGCCACCGCAAGGGGGACAGGGGCACGGCAAGAGACCCAGTACTTC.

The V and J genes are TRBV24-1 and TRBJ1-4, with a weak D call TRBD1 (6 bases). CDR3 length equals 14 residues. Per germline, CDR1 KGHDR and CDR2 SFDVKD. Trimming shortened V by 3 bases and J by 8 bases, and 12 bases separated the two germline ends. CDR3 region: CATSDGGLGEKLFF. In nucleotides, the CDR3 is TGTGCCACCAGTGATGGGGGGCTCGGGGAAAAACTGTTTTTT.

The CDR3 is CASSYSGPSYELPLHF. The DNA for the CDR3 is TGTGCCAGCAGTTACTCGGGTCCGTCGTATGAGTTACCCCTCCACTTT. The V gene is TRBV6-5, the J gene TRBJ1-6; D is ambiguous. Between the trimmed V and J ends, which lost 0 bases and 12 bases, there was a span of 18 bases. The length of the CDR3 is 16 residues. CDR1 is MNHEY, CDR2 SVGAGI, per germline.

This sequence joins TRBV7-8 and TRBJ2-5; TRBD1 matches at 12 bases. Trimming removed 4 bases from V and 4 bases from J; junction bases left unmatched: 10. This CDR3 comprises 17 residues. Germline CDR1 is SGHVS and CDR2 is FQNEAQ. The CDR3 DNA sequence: TGTGCCAGCAGCTCCATACGGGACAGGGGGCGCAGAGAGACCCAGTACTTC. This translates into CASSSIRDRGRRETQYF.

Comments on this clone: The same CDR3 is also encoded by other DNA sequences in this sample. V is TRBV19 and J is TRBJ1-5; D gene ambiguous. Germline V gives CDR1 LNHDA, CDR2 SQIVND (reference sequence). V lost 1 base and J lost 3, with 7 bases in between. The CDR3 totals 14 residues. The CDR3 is CASSIAQNNQPQHF. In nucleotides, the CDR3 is TGTGCCAGTAGTATAGCACAGAACAATCAGCCCCAGCATTTT.

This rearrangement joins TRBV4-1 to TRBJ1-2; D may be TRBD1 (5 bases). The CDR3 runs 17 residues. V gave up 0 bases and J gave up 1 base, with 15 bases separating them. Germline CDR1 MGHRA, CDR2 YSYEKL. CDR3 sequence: CASSQDRVTDFNYGYTF. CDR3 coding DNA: TGCGCCAGCAGCCAAGATCGGGTGACAGACTTTAACTATGGCTACACCTTC.

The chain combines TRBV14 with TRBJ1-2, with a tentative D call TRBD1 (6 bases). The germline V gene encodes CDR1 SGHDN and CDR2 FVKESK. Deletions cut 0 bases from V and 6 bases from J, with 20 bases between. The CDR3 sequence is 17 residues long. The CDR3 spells CASSQDGGVWGANGYTF. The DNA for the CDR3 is TGTGCCAGCAGCCAAGATGGGGGCGTATGGGGCGCGAATGGCTACACCTTC.

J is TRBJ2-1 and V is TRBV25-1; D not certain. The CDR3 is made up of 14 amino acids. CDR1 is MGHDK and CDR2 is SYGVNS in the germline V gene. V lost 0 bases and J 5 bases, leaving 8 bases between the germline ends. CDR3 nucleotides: TGTGCCAGCAGTGAATATATGAAGAACAATGAGCAGTTCTTC. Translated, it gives CASSEYMKNNEQFF.